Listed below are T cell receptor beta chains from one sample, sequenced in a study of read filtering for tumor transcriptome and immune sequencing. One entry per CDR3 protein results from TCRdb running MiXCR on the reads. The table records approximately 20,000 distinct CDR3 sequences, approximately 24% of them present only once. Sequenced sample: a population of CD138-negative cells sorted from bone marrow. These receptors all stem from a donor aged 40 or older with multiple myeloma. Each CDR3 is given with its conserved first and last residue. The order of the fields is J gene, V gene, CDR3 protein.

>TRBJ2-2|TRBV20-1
CSARRRQGTRKTGELFF
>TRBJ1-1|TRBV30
CAWRGQGLWNTEAFF
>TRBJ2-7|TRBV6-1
CASSETGTRYF
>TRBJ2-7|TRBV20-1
CSAPRGGQRSYEQYF
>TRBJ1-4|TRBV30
CAWGQGVAEKLLF
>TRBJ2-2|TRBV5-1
CASSLLQAANTGELFF
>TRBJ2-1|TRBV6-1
CASSEAGSAGPMALF
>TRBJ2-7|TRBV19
CASSKTGTPNYEQYF
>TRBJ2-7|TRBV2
CASSGDQYEQYF
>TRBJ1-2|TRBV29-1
CSVEEEGRGKGGYTF
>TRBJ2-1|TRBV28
CASSVSYNEQFF
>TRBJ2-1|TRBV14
CASSQVQGYEQFF
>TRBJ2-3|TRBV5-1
CASSPGGGSDTQYF
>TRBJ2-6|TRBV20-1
CSAGKIRTTGANVLTF
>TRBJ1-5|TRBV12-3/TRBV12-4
CASSHILGPFGQPQHF
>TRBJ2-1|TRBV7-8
CASSLRLAGGSSYNEQFF
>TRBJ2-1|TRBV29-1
CSVPGLARNEQFF
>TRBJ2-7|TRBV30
CARQGADSYEQYF
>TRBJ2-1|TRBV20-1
CSAFDPKHDNEQFF
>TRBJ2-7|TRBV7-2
CASSLRISEQYF
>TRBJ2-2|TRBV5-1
CASSLGQITGELFF
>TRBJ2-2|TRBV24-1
CATSDPTTGTRQINTGELFF
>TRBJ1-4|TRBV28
CASSPAAGAKNEKLFF
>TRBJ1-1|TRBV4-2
CASSQQQVNTEASF
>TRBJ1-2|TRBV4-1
CASSQGRGAVNGYTF
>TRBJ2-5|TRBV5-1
CASREGGETQYF
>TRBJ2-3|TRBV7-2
CASVSGRAGTDTQYF
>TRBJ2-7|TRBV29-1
CSVEDIRGREHEQYF
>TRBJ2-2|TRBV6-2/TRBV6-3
CASMWLAGAGELFF
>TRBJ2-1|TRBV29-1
CSVVGASGDYNEQFF
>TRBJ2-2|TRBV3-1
CASKLAGADGELFF